This is a list of T cell receptor beta chains from one sample in a study of blood T cell repertoires in COVID-19. Some clones are missing from TCRdb's copy, which holds only in-frame ones; the method was immunoSEQ multiplex PCR. Among 250,000 to 350,000 clones listed, more than 75% were seen once. Sequenced input: PBMCs or T cells enriched from blood (not recorded which). Receptors were obtained from a woman aged 18-29 years who had recovered from COVID-19. Both conserved end residues are part of each CDR3. The D gene is left open where the match is weak.

d_call: TRBD1; v_call: TRBV9; j_call: TRBJ1-1; cdr3_aa: CASNEEGAGEAFF; cdr3_nt: TGTGCCAGCAACGAGGAGGGGGCCGGGGAAGCTTTCTTT
d_call: TRBD1; v_call: TRBV7-8; j_call: TRBJ1-5; cdr3_aa: CASSRQGNDQPQHF; cdr3_nt: TGTGCCAGCAGCCGACAGGGGAACGATCAGCCCCAGCATTTT
d_call: .; v_call: TRBV30; j_call: TRBJ2-7; cdr3_aa: CAWSYGGRDEQYF; cdr3_nt: TGTGCCTGGTCGTACGGAGGACGCGACGAGCAGTACTTC
d_call: .; v_call: TRBV18; j_call: TRBJ2-1; cdr3_aa: CASSPGTSGNEQFF; cdr3_nt: TGTGCCAGCTCACCAGGGACATCCGGGAATGAGCAGTTCTTC
d_call: .; v_call: TRBV2; j_call: TRBJ2-3; cdr3_aa: CASSEISVSTDTQYF; cdr3_nt: TGTGCCAGCAGTGAAATAAGCGTTAGCACAGATACGCAGTATTTT
d_call: TRBD2; v_call: TRBV7-7; j_call: TRBJ2-1; cdr3_aa: CASSLAGTSGSGEQFF; cdr3_nt: TGTGCCAGCAGCCTCGCCGGGACTAGCGGGAGTGGAGAGCAGTTCTTC
d_call: TRBD1; v_call: TRBV6-5; j_call: TRBJ1-2; cdr3_aa: CASSYAQGILTF; cdr3_nt: TGTGCCAGCAGTTACGCACAGGGGATCTTGACCTTC
d_call: .; v_call: TRBV29-1; j_call: TRBJ1-1; cdr3_aa: CSVWAQENTEAFF; cdr3_nt: TGCAGCGTTTGGGCTCAGGAGAACACTGAAGCTTTCTTT
d_call: TRBD1; v_call: TRBV5-1; j_call: TRBJ2-1; cdr3_aa: CASSLLPSPGDSIYNEQFF; cdr3_nt: TGCGCCAGCAGCTTGCTACCCTCTCCCGGGGACAGTATCTACAATGAGCAGTTCTTC
d_call: .; v_call: TRBV30; j_call: TRBJ1-1; cdr3_aa: CAWSSGAGRDTEAFF; cdr3_nt: TGTGCCTGGAGTTCGGGGGCGGGGAGGGACACTGAAGCTTTCTTT
d_call: TRBD1; v_call: TRBV5-1; j_call: TRBJ1-1; cdr3_aa: CASSSQGDTEAFF; cdr3_nt: TGCGCCAGCAGTAGTCAGGGGGACACTGAAGCTTTCTTT